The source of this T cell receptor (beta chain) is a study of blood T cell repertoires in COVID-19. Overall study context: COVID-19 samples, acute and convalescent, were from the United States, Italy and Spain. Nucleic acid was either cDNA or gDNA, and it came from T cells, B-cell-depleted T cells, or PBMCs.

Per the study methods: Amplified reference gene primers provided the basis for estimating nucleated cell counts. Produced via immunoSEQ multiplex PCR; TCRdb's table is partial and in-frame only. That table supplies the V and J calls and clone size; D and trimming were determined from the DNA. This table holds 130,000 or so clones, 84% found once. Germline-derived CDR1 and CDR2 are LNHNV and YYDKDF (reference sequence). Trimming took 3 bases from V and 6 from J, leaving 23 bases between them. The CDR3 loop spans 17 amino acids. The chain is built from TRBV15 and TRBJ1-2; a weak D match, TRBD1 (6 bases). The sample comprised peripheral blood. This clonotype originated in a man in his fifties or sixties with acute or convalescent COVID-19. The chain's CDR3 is CATSRNPYGQQKDGYTF. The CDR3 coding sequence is TGTGCCACCAGCAGGAACCCTTACGGACAGCAGAAAGATGGCTACACCTTC.